The TCR beta chain described here comes from a study of T cell repertoires in cytomegalovirus infection. As for the study in general: Public TCR beta signatures marked donors with CMV infection and the matching HLA.

From germline, CDR1 is SGHNT and CDR2 YENEEA. The CDR3 is made up of 13 amino acids. V dropped 4 bases and J dropped 4; count of bases not matched to a gene: 1. This clonotype showed up many times. No antigen is known for it. Regarding the study as a whole: Across the ex vivo response, the dominant clonotypes were HLA-C-restricted CMV-specific TCR beta clonotypes. The cumulative frequency of public TCR beta families identified carriers of CMV plus the relevant HLA.

TCRdb independently ran MiXCR on the reads; one entry per CDR3 protein. The repertoire holds 150,000 or so distinct CDR3 sequences, with 5.5% to 7% as singletons. The TCR sequence derives from a human donor in good health (CMV status not recorded). Some clones in this sample may be carry-over from other donors' samples. Sample: PBMCs. The chain combines TRBV11-3 with TRBJ2-5; 9 positions match TRBD1. The CDR3, as DNA: TGTGCCAGCAGCTCGGACAGGGGAGAGACCCAGTACTTC. The encoded protein is CASSSDRGETQYF.